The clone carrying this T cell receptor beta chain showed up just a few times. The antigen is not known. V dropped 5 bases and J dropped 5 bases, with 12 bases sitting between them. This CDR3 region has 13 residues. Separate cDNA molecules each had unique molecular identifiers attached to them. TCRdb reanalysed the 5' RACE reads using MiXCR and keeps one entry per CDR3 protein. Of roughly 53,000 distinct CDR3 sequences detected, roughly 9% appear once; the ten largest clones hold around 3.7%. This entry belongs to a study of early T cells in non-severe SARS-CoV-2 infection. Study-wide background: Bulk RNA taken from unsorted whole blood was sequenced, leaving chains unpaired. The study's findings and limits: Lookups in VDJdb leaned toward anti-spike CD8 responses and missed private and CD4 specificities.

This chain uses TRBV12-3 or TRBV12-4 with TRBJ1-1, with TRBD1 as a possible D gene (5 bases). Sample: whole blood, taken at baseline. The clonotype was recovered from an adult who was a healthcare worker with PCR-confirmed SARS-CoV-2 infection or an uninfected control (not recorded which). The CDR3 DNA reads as TGTGCCAGCAGTCGCTCCAGGGCAACTGAAGCTTTCTTT. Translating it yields CASSRSRATEAFF.